This T cell receptor beta chain was identified during a study of shared clonotypes between healthy human individuals. From germline, CDR1 is MDHEN and CDR2 SYDVKM. There are 16 residues in the CDR3. Trimming took 5 bases from V and 2 from J, leaving 17 bases between them. Naivety among CD8 cells was defined by CD45RO negativity and positive CCR7 selection, thereby excluding terminally differentiated effector memory CD45RA+ cells. TCRdb's table, derived via immunoSEQ multiplex PCR, lists solely in-frame clones and lacks some. The sample has about 820,000 clones, almost 95% seen once. This sequence was found in a young man in good health. Sample: naive CD8+ T cells sorted from blood. This chain links TRBV28 with TRBJ2-3; D is uncertain. This CDR3 is CASSPLTGSDTDTQYF. Here the CDR3 DNA reads TGTGCCAGCAGTCCCCTGACTGGCTCCGACACAGATACGCAGTATTTT.